This record looks at one TCR beta chain sequence and its context. Its antigen is still unknown. The sample belongs to a study of T cell responses to AZD1222 COVID-19 vaccine. Some clones are missing from TCRdb's copy, which holds only in-frame ones; the method was immunoSEQ multiplex PCR. The sample carries around 94,000 clones, 85% recorded once. Study-wide results and caveats: Repertoires were obtained solely post-peak T cell response. Recipients of two AZD1222 doses showed rising Spike-specific TCR breadth and depth. The donors showed a predominance of white British ancestry and of females, with possible underestimation of clonal diversity. Among those given AZD1222, only five or six were seropositive at baseline.

V lost 3 bases to trimming and J lost 1 base; unmatched junction nucleotides: 3. This CDR3 has 17 residues. Germline CDR1 LNHDA, CDR2 SQIVND (reference sequence). The source was peripheral blood, collected 28 days after the second AZD1222 dose. The TCR sequence derives from an adult who received the AZD1222 COVID-19 vaccine. V and J are TRBV19 and TRBJ2-3; 14 bases align to TRBD2. The CDR3 sequence: CASSMAGLAGGTDTQYF. For the CDR3, the DNA is TGTGCCAGTAGTATGGCGGGACTAGCGGGAGGCACAGATACGCAGTATTTT. The whole variable domain, remainder taken from reference TRBV19 and TRBJ2-3, is DGGITQSPKYLFRKEGQNVTLSCEQNLNHDAMYWYRQDPGQGLRLIYYSQIVNDFQKGDIAEGYSVSREKKESFPLTVTSAQKNPTAFYLCASSMAGLAGGTDTQYFGPGTRLTVL.